This entry features one TCR beta chain sequence. Its specificity is not known. The record originates from a study of identical twins. Study results and limitations: Fewer insertions characterized abundant cord blood beta clonotypes, whereas memory repertoires showed none.

There were only healthy Caucasians among the donors. TCRdb analysed the 5' RACE reads with MiXCR anew, one entry per CDR3 protein. The sample carries approximately 890,000 distinct CDR3 sequences, approximately 13% recorded once. V was shortened by 4 bases and J by 0 bases, with 10 bases between the two germline ends. The CDR3 spans 14 residues. The germline gives CDR1 SGHRS, CDR2 YFSETQ. A further study also used this sample, focusing on yellow fever vaccine responses in identical twins.

The sample taken for sequencing was PBMCs. The receptor was derived from a woman aged 18-29 years in good health. The rearrangement uses TRBV5-1 and TRBJ1-1; D may be TRBD1 (6 bases). CDR3 protein: CASSGDNLNTEAFF. The CDR3 DNA is TGCGCCAGCAGCGGGGACAACTTGAACACTGAAGCTTTCTTT.